The entry that follows covers one T cell receptor (beta chain) sequence. In the authors' workflow: Amplifying reference gene primers gave estimates of nucleated cell counts. Libraries were prepared by immunoSEQ multiplex PCR; TCRdb keeps only in-frame clonotypes and omits some of them. That table gives V, J and clone size, and the DNA gave D and trimming. Among 250,000 or so clones listed, approximately 86% were seen once. The data belong to a study of blood T cell repertoires in COVID-19. Study summary: Some COVID-19 samples were acute and others convalescent; all came from the United States, Italy and Spain. Nucleic acid was either cDNA or gDNA, and it came from T cells, B-cell-depleted T cells, or PBMCs.

The J segment lost 6 bases and the V segment lost 5 bases, leaving 12 bases of the junction unmatched. CDR3 length equals 17 residues. In germline, CDR1 is KGHDR, CDR2 SFDVKD. The sequenced sample was peripheral blood. The sequence came from a man between 40 and 49 years old with active or convalescent COVID-19. The rearrangement joins TRBV24-1 to TRBJ2-2, with 9 bases aligning to TRBD1. The CDR3 region has the DNA TGTGCCACCAGTGCCCCCGAGGGGACAGGGAGGGCCGGGGAGCTGTTTTTT. Protein: CATSAPEGTGRAGELFF.